These 17 T cell receptor beta chains came from one sample sequenced in a study of cytomegalovirus exposure and HLA in healthy donors (TCRdb year 2017). Libraries came from the immunoSEQ multiplex PCR assay. The multiplex PCR relied on a mix of 60 forward primers for TCR Vbeta segments and 13 reverse primers for TCR Jbeta segments. TCRdb stores this immuneACCESS table with in-frame sequences only. Part of the clones is absent; in the studies checked, under half of the shortfall reflects unresolved V genes, and no reason is known for the rest. This sample comprises under 170,000 clones, around 60% of them detected only once. The top ten clones comprise approximately 6.6% of the sample. The sequenced sample was PBMCs. The receptors here all came from a woman aged 55-69 years in good health and CMV-seropositive.

V and J are TRBV6-5 and TRBJ2-7; a possible D gene is TRBD2 (5 bases). CDR3 length: 14 amino acids. With 4 bases removed from V and 7 bases from J, the gap between germline ends came to 17 bases. Germline lookup yields CDR1 MNHEY and CDR2 SVGAGI. The CDR3 DNA sequence: TGTGCCAGCAGTTCTGTCGCGGGTGCTAAGGAGCAGTACTTC. Translating gives CASSSVAGAKEQYF.

The chain combines TRBV5-1 with TRBJ2-1; perhaps TRBD2 as D (6 bases). The V gene's germline CDR1 is SGHRS and CDR2 YFSETQ. CDR3 length: 15 residues. The V end lost 1 base, the J end lost 10 bases, and 18 bases lay between the germline ends. DNA of the CDR3: TGCGCCAGCAGCTTGATAAGCCTCGGGGCGGGGGAGCAGTTCTTC. It codes for CASSLISLGAGEQFF.

This chain uses TRBV4-1 with TRBJ2-1; 7 bases are shared with TRBD1. V gave up 1 base and J gave up 3 bases; unmatched junction bases: 3. This CDR3 is 15 amino acids long. The germline V gene encodes CDR1 MGHRA and CDR2 YSYEKL. The CDR3 sequence: CASSQGPGGYNEQFF. The DNA of the CDR3 is TGCGCCAGCAGCCAAGGGCCAGGGGGCTACAATGAGCAGTTCTTC.

This clone has only a few counts. The chain combines TRBV7-2 with TRBJ2-1, with 7 bases identical to TRBD1. Germline V gene lookup returns CDR1 SGHTA and CDR2 FQGNSA. J was trimmed by 1 base and V by 5 bases; bases with no gene match: 5. This CDR3 contains 15 residues. This CDR3 reads CASSPQTGSYNEQFF. The DNA of the CDR3 is TGTGCCAGCAGCCCACAGACAGGGTCCTACAATGAGCAGTTCTTC.

The chain combines TRBV5-1 with TRBJ2-7; D gene ambiguous. The CDR3 has 12 residues. Trimming shortened V by 0 bases and J by 5 bases, and 6 bases separated the two germline ends. CDR1 is SGHRS and CDR2 is YFSETQ in the germline V gene. CDR3 DNA sequence: TGCGCCAGCAGCTTGGATTATGACGAGCAGTACTTC. Translating gives CASSLDYDEQYF. Based on the CDR3 plus reference TRBV5-1 and TRBJ2-7, the full variable domain is KAGVTQTPRYLIKTRGQQVTLSCSPISGHRSVSWYQQTPGQGLQFLFEYFSETQRNKGNFPGRFSGRQFSNSRSEMNVSTLELGDSALYLCASSLDYDEQYFGPGTRLTVT.

The CDR3 bases are TGTGCCAGCAGCTTCCTTAGACAGGGTGTCAACTATGGCTACACCTTC. Protein product: CASSFLRQGVNYGYTF. The J gene is TRBJ1-2, the V gene TRBV5-4; 7 bases map to TRBD1. The trim removed 2 bases at V and 2 bases at J, leaving 9 bases unmatched. Germline V gives CDR1 SGHNT, CDR2 YYREEE (reference sequence). CDR3 length: 16 residues.

The chain couples TRBV5-8 to TRBJ2-7; 14 bases match TRBD2. Trimming at V came to 5 bases and at J to 1 base, leaving 17 bases not matched to a gene. Germline V lookup: CDR1 SGHTS, CDR2 YDEGEE. CDR3 length: 20 residues. The CDR3: CASRAPPGTSGSWVSYEQYF. CDR3 DNA: TGTGCCAGCAGGGCTCCCCCCGGGACTAGCGGGAGCTGGGTGTCCTACGAGCAGTACTTC.

This chain connects TRBV19 to TRBJ2-2; 7 nucleotides line up with TRBD1. V trimming: 5 bases; J trimming: 6 bases; junction bases outside the gene matches: 9. There are 15 residues in the CDR3. The V gene's germline CDR1 is LNHDA and CDR2 SQIVND (reference sequence). CDR3 in amino acids: CASSEDREVAGELFF. DNA for the CDR3: TGTGCCAGTAGTGAAGACAGGGAAGTGGCCGGGGAGCTGTTTTTT.

Written as DNA, the CDR3 is TGCGCCAGCAGCCCACAGACAGGGGTTTTCTCCTACGAGCAGTACTTC. This encodes CASSPQTGVFSYEQYF. V gene TRBV5-1 combines with J gene TRBJ2-7, with 8 bases fitting TRBD1. CDR1 SGHRS and CDR2 YFSETQ come from the germline V gene. The CDR3 is made up of 16 amino acids. Trimming removed 4 bases from V and 0 bases from J; junction bases left unmatched: 9.

This clone has a handful of counts. The rearrangement uses TRBV6-5 and TRBJ2-1; D is perhaps TRBD1 (5 bases). The germline V gene encodes CDR1 MNHEY and CDR2 SVGAGI. This CDR3 comprises 15 residues. V was pared by 0 bases and J by 7 bases, with 13 bases between. CDR3 loop: CASSYSLPGPNEQFF. As DNA, the CDR3 is TGTGCCAGCAGTTACTCACTTCCAGGGCCAAATGAGCAGTTCTTC.

This clone came up once. J is TRBJ2-4 and V is TRBV5-1; TRBD2 agrees at 11 bases. V lost 4 bases, J lost 2 bases, and 8 bases stayed unmatched. The CDR3 is made up of 17 amino acids. From germline, CDR1 is SGHRS and CDR2 YFSETQ. This CDR3 reads CASSLGSGRGTKNIQYF. CDR3 nucleotide sequence: TGCGCCAGCAGCCTTGGTAGCGGGAGGGGGACCAAAAACATTCAGTACTTC.

The chain employs TRBV6-5 and TRBJ2-1, with unresolved D. Germline CDR1 reads MNHEY; CDR2 reads SVGAGI. The CDR3 contains 14 residues. The germline V and J ends were trimmed by 4 bases and 2 bases, with 9 bases remaining between them. CDR3 residues: CASSSQRTYNEQFF. CDR3 nucleotides: TGTGCCAGCAGTTCTCAGAGGACCTACAATGAGCAGTTCTTC.

This clone has only one observation. This sequence joins TRBV19 and TRBJ1-5; D gene ambiguous. The CDR3 extends over 14 amino acids. Germline loops: CDR1 LNHDA, CDR2 SQIVND (reference sequence). The V gene lost 4 bases and the J gene lost 0 bases, with 7 bases spanning the gap. The CDR3 region has the DNA TGTGCCAGTAGTACGGGGATTAGCAATCAGCCCCAGCATTTT. This codes for CASSTGISNQPQHF.

V usage is TRBV6-6 and J usage is TRBJ2-7; 8 bases are a match to TRBD1. Trimming took 9 bases from V and 6 from J; bases not matched to a gene: 7. Germline V gene lookup returns CDR1 MNHNY and CDR2 SVGAGI (reference sequence). The CDR3 spans 12 residues. The CDR3 spells CARRQGLVEQYF. CDR3 in DNA: TGTGCCAGACGACAGGGGTTGGTCGAGCAGTACTTC.

The chain couples TRBV6-5 to TRBJ2-3; 7 nucleotides line up with TRBD2. Germline CDR1 reads MNHEY; CDR2 reads SVGAGI. The CDR3 contains 15 residues. V lost 8 bases, J lost 3 bases, and 11 bases stayed unmatched. CDR3 sequence reads: CASALMREMTDTQYF. As DNA, the CDR3 is TGTGCCAGCGCGCTAATGCGGGAGATGACAGATACGCAGTATTTT.

This chain joins TRBV11-3 and TRBJ2-2; D perhaps matches TRBD1 (5 bases). CDR1 and CDR2 from the germline V gene are SGHNT and YENEEA. The CDR3 spans 16 residues. The V gene lost 1 base and the J gene lost 0 bases, with 9 bases spanning the gap. The CDR3 reads CASSLGQGANTGELFF. In nucleotides, the CDR3 is TGTGCCAGCAGCTTAGGACAAGGGGCGAACACCGGGGAGCTGTTTTTT.

The chain uses TRBV4-3 and TRBJ2-7; the match to TRBD2 covers 7 bases. Germline V lookup: CDR1 LGHNA, CDR2 YSLEER. The CDR3 length is 18 residues. With V trimmed by 1 base and J by 5 bases, 17 bases remained unmatched. The CDR3 DNA reads as TGCGCCAGCAGCCAAGTGACGATCGGGGAGGGAAGATTGGACGAGCAGTACTTC. It is translated as CASSQVTIGEGRLDEQYF.